These 9 T cell receptor beta chains were sequenced from one sample in a study of radiotherapy plus CTLA-4 blockade in lung cancer. Profiling relied on immunoSEQ multiplex PCR, and the TCRdb table lists in-frame clones only, not all of them. The table includes about 28,000 clones, under 80% detected once. The material was peripheral blood, obtained from a patient treated with radiotherapy plus ipilimumab. The receptors were gathered from a human donor with non-small cell lung cancer who had stable disease on radiotherapy plus ipilimumab.

Here the CDR3 reads CASSAQGGRETQYF. The CDR3 DNA sequence: TGTGCCAGCAGCGCGCAAGGGGGGCGAGAGACCCAGTACTTC. The V and J genes are TRBV11-2 and TRBJ2-5; D might be TRBD1 or TRBD2, each matching 6 bases. CDR1 SGHAT and CDR2 FQNNGV come from the germline V gene. The CDR3 has 14 amino acids. V was pared by 5 bases and J by 4 bases, with 14 bases between.

The chain recombines TRBV29-1 with TRBJ1-2, with D unresolved. The CDR3 has 12 residues. Germline assignment: CDR1 SQVTM and CDR2 ANQGSEA. V lost 3 bases and J 6 bases, leaving 11 bases between the germline ends. The CDR3 DNA follows: TGCAGCGTTGAGTATGAAACAAATGGCTACACCTTC. It encodes CSVEYETNGYTF. The whole variable domain, filled in from reference TRBV29-1 and TRBJ1-2, reads SAVISQKPSRDICQRGTSLTIQCQVDSQVTMMFWYRQQPGQSLTLIATANQGSEATYESGFVIDKFPISRPNLTFSTLTVSNMSPEDSSIYLCSVEYETNGYTFGSGTRLTVV.

The chain couples TRBV6-5 to TRBJ1-3, with D tentatively TRBD1 (6 bases). The CDR3 runs 15 residues. Per germline, CDR1 MNHEY and CDR2 SVGAGI. Trimming cost V 5 bases and J 6 bases, with 17 bases left between them. CDR3 residues: CASSPRTVYLNTIYF. As DNA, the CDR3 is TGTGCCAGCAGTCCCCGGACAGTTTACCTAAACACCATATATTTT.

The chain recombines TRBV5-1 with TRBJ1-5; 7 bases line up with TRBD1. V lost 5 bases and J lost 0; bases outside the gene matches: 5. The CDR3 has 15 residues. CDR1 and CDR2 from the germline V gene are SGHRS and YFSETQ. CDR3 nucleotides: TGCGCCAGCAGACAGGGGACCCTTAGCAATCAGCCCCAGCATTTT. The encoded protein is CASRQGTLSNQPQHF.

The chain couples TRBV11-2 to TRBJ1-6; D call uncertain. Trimming left V 0 bases short and J 6 bases short, with 0 bases between. Germline CDR1 and CDR2: SGHAT and FQNNGV. The CDR3 totals 12 residues. The CDR3 sequence is CASSLDNSPLHF. For the CDR3, the DNA is TGTGCCAGCAGCTTAGATAATTCACCCCTCCACTTT.

This chain links TRBV6-1 with TRBJ2-6; D gene ambiguous. The CDR3 is made up of 15 amino acids. Looked up from germline, CDR1 is MNHNS and CDR2 is SASEGT. With 8 bases removed from V and 1 base from J, the gap between germline ends came to 12 bases. The CDR3 sequence is CASGHTRSGANVLTF. For the CDR3, the DNA is TGTGCCAGCGGGCACACCAGGTCTGGGGCCAACGTCCTGACTTTC.

This clone was recorded a few times. The V gene is TRBV28, the J gene TRBJ1-5; D gene ambiguous. Germline loops: CDR1 MDHEN, CDR2 SYDVKM. The CDR3 is made up of 17 amino acids. Trimming shortened V by 2 bases and J by 0 bases, and 14 bases separated the two germline ends. The CDR3 DNA reads as TGTGCCAGCAGTTTACCCCTTGGCGGCAATAGCAATCAGCCCCAGCATTTT. The encoded protein is CASSLPLGGNSNQPQHF.

This clone was counted between two and nine times. V is TRBV19 and J is TRBJ1-6; no clear D gene. V was trimmed by 3 bases and J by 8 bases, leaving 11 bases between them. The CDR3 is made up of 14 amino acids. CDR1 is LNHDA, CDR2 SQIVND, per germline (reference sequence). CDR3 bases: TGTGCCAGTAGTATGGAGGAGGGCTATTCACCCCTCCACTTT. Translated, it gives CASSMEEGYSPLHF.

This clone was counted a single time. The rearrangement links TRBV9 to TRBJ1-5, with D perhaps matching TRBD1 (5 bases). V dropped 4 bases and J dropped 5 bases, with 13 bases sitting between them. The CDR3 is 14 residues long. Germline V gene data show CDR1 as SGDLS and CDR2 as YYNGEE. CDR3 sequence: CASSRGGTYQPQHF. The CDR3, as DNA: TGTGCCAGCAGCCGAGGAGGGACGTATCAGCCCCAGCATTTT.